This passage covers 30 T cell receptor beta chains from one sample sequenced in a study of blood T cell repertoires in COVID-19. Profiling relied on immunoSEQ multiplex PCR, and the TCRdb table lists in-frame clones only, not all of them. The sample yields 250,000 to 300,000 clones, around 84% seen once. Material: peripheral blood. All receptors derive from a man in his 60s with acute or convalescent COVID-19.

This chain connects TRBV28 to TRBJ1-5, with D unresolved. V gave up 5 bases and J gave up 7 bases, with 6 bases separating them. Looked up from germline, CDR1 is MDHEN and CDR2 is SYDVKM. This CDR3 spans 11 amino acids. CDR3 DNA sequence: TGTGCCAGCAGTGGCCAACAGCCCCAGCATTTT. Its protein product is CASSGQQPQHF.

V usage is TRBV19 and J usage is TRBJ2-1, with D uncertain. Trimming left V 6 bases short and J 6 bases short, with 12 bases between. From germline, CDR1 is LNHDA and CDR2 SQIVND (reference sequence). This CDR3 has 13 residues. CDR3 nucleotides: TGTGCCAGTAGGGCTCCTTCGTTCAATGAGCAGTTCTTC. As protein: CASRAPSFNEQFF.

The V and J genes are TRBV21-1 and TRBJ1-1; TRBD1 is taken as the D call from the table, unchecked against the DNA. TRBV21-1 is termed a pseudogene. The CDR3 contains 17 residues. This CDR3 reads CASSSGTGGTLNTEAFF. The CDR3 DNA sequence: TGTGCCAGCAGCAGCGGGACAGGGGGTACCTTAAACACTGAAGCTTTCTTT.

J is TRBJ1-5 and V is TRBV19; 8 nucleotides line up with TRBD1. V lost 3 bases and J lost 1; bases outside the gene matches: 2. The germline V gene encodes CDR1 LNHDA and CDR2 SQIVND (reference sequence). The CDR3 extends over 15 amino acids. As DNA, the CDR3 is TGTGCCAGTAGTATTTGGACAGGGAGCAATCAGCCCCAGCATTTT. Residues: CASSIWTGSNQPQHF.

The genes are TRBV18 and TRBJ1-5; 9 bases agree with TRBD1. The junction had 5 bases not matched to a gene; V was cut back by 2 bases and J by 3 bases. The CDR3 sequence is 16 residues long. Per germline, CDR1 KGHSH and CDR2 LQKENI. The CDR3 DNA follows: TGTGCCAGCTCACCAAGGACAGGGGCGAACAATCAGCCCCAGCATTTT. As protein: CASSPRTGANNQPQHF. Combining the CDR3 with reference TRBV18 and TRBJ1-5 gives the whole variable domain NAGVMQNPRHLVRRRGQEARLRCSPMKGHSHVYWYRQLPEEGLKFMVYLQKENIIDESGMPKERFSAEFPKEGPSILRIQQVVRGDSAAYFCASSPRTGANNQPQHFGDGTRLSIL.

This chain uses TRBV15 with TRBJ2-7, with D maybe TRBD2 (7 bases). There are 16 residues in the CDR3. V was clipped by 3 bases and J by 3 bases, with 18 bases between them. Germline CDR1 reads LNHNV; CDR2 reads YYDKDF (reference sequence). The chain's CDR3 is CATSRGWGGFNYEQYF. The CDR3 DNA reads TGTGCCACCAGCAGGGGCTGGGGGGGCTTCAACTACGAGCAGTACTTC.

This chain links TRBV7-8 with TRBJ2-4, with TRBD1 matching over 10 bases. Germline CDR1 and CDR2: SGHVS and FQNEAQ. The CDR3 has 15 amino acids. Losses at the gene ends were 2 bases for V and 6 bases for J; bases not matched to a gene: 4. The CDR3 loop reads CASSLPTGGRNIQYF. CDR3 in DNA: TGTGCCAGCAGCTTACCGACAGGGGGCAGAAACATTCAGTACTTC.

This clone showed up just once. The CDR3 is CASSVSAGDTYEQFF. CDR3 nucleotide sequence: TGTGCCAGCAGCGTCTCCGCGGGAGATACCTATGAGCAGTTCTTC. The chain uses TRBV9 and TRBJ2-1; 7 bases fit TRBD2. Germline lookup yields CDR1 SGDLS and CDR2 YYNGEE. The CDR3 extends over 15 amino acids. J was trimmed by 8 bases and V by 2 bases; bases with no gene match: 10.

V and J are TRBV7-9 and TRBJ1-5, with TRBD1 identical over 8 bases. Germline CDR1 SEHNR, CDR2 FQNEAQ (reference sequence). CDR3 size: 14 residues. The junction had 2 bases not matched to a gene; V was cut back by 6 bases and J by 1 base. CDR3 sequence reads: CASSDRGSNQPQHF. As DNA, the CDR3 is TGTGCCAGCAGTGACAGGGGAAGCAATCAGCCCCAGCATTTT.

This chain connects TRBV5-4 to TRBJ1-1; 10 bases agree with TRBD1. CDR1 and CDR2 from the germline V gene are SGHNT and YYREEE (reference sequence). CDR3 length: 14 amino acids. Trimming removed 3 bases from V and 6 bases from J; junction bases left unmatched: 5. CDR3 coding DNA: TGTGCCAGCAGCTACTTCGGACAGGGGGCTGAAGCTTTCTTT. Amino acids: CASSYFGQGAEAFF.

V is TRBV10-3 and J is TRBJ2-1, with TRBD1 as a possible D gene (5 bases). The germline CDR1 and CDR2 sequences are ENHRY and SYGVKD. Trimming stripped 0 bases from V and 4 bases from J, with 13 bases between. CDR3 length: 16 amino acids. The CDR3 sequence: CAISESTVRRYNEQFF. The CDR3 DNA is TGTGCCATCAGTGAGTCGACAGTGCGCAGGTACAATGAGCAGTTCTTC.

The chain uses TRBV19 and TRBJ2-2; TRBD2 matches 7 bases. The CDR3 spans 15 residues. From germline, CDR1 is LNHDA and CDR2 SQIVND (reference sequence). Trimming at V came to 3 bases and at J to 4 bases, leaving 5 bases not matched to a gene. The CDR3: CASSMIGGSTGELFF. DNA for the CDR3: TGTGCCAGTAGTATGATCGGGGGGAGCACCGGGGAGCTGTTTTTT.

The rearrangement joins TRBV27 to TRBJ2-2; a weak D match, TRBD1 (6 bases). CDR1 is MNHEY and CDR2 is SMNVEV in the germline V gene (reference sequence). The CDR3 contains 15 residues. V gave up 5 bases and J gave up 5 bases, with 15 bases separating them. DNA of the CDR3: TGTGCCAGCAGTCCGACAGGATTTAAAACCGGGGAGCTGTTTTTT. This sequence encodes CASSPTGFKTGELFF.

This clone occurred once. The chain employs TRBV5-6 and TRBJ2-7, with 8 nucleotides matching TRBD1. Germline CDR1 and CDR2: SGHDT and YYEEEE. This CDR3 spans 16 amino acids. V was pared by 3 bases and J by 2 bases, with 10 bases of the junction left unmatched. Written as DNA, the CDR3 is TGTGCCAGCAGCTCATGGAGACAGGGGAGTCCCTACGAGCAGTACTTC. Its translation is CASSSWRQGSPYEQYF.

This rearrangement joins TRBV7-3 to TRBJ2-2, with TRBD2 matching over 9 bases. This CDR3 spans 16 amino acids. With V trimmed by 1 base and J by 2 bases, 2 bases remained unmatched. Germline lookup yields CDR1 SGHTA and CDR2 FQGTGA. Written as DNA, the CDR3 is TGTGCCAGCAGCTTAAATAGCGGGGGAAACACCGGGGAGCTGTTTTTT. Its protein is CASSLNSGGNTGELFF.

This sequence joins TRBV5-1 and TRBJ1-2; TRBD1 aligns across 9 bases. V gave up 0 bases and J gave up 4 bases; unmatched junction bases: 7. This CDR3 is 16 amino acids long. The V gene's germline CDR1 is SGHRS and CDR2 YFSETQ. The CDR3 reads CASSLGQGESGYGYTF. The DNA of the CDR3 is TGCGCCAGCAGCTTGGGACAGGGGGAATCGGGCTATGGCTACACCTTC.

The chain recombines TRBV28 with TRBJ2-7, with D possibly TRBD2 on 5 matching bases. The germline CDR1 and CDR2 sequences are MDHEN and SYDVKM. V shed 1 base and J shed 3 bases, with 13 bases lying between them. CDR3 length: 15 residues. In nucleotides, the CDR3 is TGTGCCAGCAGTTTATCAAGTGGAGGACGCTACGAGCAGTACTTC. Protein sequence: CASSLSSGGRYEQYF.

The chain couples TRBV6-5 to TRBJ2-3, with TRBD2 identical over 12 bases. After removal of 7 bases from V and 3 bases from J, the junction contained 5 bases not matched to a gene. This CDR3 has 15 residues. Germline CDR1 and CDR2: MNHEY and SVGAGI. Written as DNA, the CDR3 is TGTGCCAGCACCCTAGCGGGAGGGAGTACAGATACGCAGTATTTT. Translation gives CASTLAGGSTDTQYF.

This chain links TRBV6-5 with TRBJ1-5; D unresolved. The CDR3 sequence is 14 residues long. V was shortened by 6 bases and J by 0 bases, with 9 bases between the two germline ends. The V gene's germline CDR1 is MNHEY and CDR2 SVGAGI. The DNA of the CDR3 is TGTGCCAGCAGCCGGCGGGATAGCAATCAGCCCCAGCATTTT. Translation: CASSRRDSNQPQHF.

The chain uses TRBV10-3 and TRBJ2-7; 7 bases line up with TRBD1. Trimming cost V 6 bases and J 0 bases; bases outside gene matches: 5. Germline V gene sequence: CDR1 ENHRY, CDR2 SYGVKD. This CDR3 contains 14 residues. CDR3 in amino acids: CAIRETGSSYEQYF. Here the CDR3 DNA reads TGTGCCATCAGGGAGACAGGGTCCTCCTACGAGCAGTACTTC.

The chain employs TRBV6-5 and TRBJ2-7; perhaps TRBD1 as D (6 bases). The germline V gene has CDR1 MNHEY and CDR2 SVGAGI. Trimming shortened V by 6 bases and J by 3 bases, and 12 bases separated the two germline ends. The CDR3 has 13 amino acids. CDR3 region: CASSARGIYEQYF. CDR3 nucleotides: TGTGCCAGCAGCGCGAGGGGGATCTACGAGCAGTACTTC.

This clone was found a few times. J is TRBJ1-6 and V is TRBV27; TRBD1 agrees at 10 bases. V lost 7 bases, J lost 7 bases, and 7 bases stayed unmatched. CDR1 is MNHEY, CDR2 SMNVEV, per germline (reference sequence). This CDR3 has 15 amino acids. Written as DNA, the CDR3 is TGTGCCAGCAACCCAGGACAGGGGGAAAATTCACCCCTCCACTTT. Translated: CASNPGQGENSPLHF.

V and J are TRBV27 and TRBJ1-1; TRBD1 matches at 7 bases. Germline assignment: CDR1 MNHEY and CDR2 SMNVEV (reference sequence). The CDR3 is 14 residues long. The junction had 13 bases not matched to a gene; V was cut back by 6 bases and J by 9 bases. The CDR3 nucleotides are TGTGCCAGCAGCTACAGGACAGGAATGGAAAAAGCTTTCTTT. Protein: CASSYRTGMEKAFF.

CDR3 sequence (DNA): TGTGCCTGGAGTACAGGGGGCAGCCAGCCCCAGCATTTT. It codes for CAWSTGGSQPQHF. V and J are TRBV30 and TRBJ1-5, with TRBD1 matching 9 bases. J lost 7 bases, V lost 2 bases, and 3 bases had no gene match. CDR3 length equals 13 residues. Germline loops: CDR1 GTSNPN, CDR2 SVGIG (reference sequence).

This CDR3 reads CADAGARYNEQFF. In nucleotides, the CDR3 is TGTGCCGACGCGGGGGCGCGGTACAATGAGCAGTTCTTC. The chain is built from TRBV2 and TRBJ2-1; maybe TRBD2 (7 bases). V shed 11 bases and J shed 4 bases, with 15 bases lying between them. The CDR3 spans 13 residues. The germline V gene has CDR1 SNHLY and CDR2 FYNNEI.

CDR3 sequence: CASSYQPWDRRYF. As DNA, the CDR3 is TGTGCCAGCAGTTACCAGCCGTGGGACAGGAGGTACTTC. The chain links TRBV6-5 to TRBJ2-7; 8 nucleotides agree with TRBD1. The V gene's germline CDR1 is MNHEY and CDR2 SVGAGI. V trimming: 2 bases; J trimming: 12 bases; junction bases outside the gene matches: 9. The CDR3 is 13 residues long.

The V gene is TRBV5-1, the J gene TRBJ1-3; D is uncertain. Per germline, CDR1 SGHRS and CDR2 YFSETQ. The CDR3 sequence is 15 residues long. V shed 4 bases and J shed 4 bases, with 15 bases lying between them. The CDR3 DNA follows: TGCGCCAGCAGCCCCGTCCAAGGCGGAGGAAACACCATATATTTT. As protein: CASSPVQGGGNTIYF.

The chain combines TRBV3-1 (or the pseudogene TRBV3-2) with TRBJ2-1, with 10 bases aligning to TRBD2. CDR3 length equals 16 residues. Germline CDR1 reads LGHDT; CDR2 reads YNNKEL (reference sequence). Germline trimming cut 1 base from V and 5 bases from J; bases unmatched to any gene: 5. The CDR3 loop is CASSQVALAGDNEQFF. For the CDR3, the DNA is TGTGCCAGCAGCCAAGTTGCGCTAGCGGGAGACAATGAGCAGTTCTTC.

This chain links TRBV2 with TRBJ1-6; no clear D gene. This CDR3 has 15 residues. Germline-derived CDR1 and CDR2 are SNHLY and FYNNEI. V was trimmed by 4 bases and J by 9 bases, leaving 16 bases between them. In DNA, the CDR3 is TGTGCCAGCAGTGCCCAAACGGGGAGGAGTTCACCCCTCCACTTT. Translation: CASSAQTGRSSPLHF.

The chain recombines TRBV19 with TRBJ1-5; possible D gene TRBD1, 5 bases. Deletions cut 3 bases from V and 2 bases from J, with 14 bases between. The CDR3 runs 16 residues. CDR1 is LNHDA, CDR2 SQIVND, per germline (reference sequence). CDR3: CASSMLPGSGNQPQHF. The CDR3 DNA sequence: TGTGCCAGTAGTATGCTCCCAGGGTCAGGCAATCAGCCCCAGCATTTT.